The T cell receptor beta chain under discussion was sequenced for a study of CD8 T cells in ankylosing spondylitis. One entry per CDR3 protein results from TCRdb running MiXCR on the 5' RACE reads. Seen here are approximately 240,000 distinct CDR3 sequences, about 10% observed once, and the top ten hold less than 3%. Losses at the gene ends were 8 bases for V and 5 bases for J; bases not matched to a gene: 8. The CDR3 runs 13 residues. The germline gives CDR1 SGHNT, CDR2 YENEEA. This clonotype was seen repeatedly, ten times or more. The sequenced material came from blood, either unsorted or a sorted T cell fraction (not recorded which). The chain recombines TRBV11-3 with TRBJ2-7; 8 bases align to TRBD2. This clonotype was obtained from a male donor with ankylosing spondylitis or in good health (not recorded which). The chain's CDR3 is CASSTTSANEQYF. CDR3 bases: TGTGCCAGCTCAACGACTAGCGCGAACGAGCAGTACTTC.